This T cell receptor beta chain was retrieved from a study of early T cells in non-severe SARS-CoV-2 infection. The study's findings and limits: Matching results from VDJdb favored anti-spike CD8 responses, leaving private and CD4 specificities undetected.

TCRdb reprocessed the 5' RACE reads with MiXCR, giving one entry per CDR3 protein. Of some 29,000 distinct CDR3 sequences detected, 5% appear once; the ten largest clones hold 10% to 14%. This clonotype was observed many times. Its antigen is unknown. Material for sequencing was whole blood. The TCR originated in an adult who was a healthcare worker with PCR-confirmed SARS-CoV-2 infection or an uninfected control (not recorded which).

CDR3 nucleotides: TGTGCCAGCAGCTTAGTGGTGTGGACAGAGAACGGTTATAGCAATCAGCCCCAGCATTTT. Its translation: CASSLVVWTENGYSNQPQHF. The genes are TRBV7-9 and TRBJ1-5; D might be TRBD1 (6 bases). The V gene's germline CDR1 is SEHNR and CDR2 FQNEAQ (reference sequence). Trimming took 1 base from V and 0 from J, leaving 22 bases between them. This CDR3 is 20 amino acids long.